Following are 5 T cell receptor beta chains from one sample sequenced in a study of monozygotic twins with inflammatory bowel disease. For each CDR3 protein, TCRdb gives one entry from its re-call of the 5' RACE reads, without DNA. In all, the sample yields about 300,000 distinct CDR3 sequences. The sequenced sample was blood. These receptors were obtained from a human donor with ulcerative colitis or Crohn's disease, or a healthy co-twin of an affected twin (not recorded which).

The rearrangement links TRBV20-1 to TRBJ2-2; the TCRdb call, TRBD2, lacks DNA for checking. CDR1 is DFQATT, CDR2 SNEGSKA, per germline (reference sequence). The CDR3 length is 16 residues. The CDR3 loop is CSATRLAGMNTGELFF.

The chain joins TRBV6-1 to TRBJ2-2; TCRdb indicates TRBD1, and absent DNA this call remains unverified. CDR1 MNHNS and CDR2 SASEGT come from the germline V gene. CDR3 length equals 15 residues. CDR3: CASSQGVTNTGELFF.

The chain uses TRBV28 and TRBJ1-4; TCRdb's assignment of TRBD1 cannot be checked, as there is no DNA. The CDR3 is 13 amino acids. Germline V gives CDR1 MDHEN, CDR2 SYDVKM. The chain's CDR3 is CASSLSRDEKLFF.

This rearrangement joins TRBV7-9 to TRBJ2-1; the TCRdb D gene call, TRBD2, has no DNA to confirm it. CDR3 size: 16 residues. Germline V gene lookup returns CDR1 SEHNR and CDR2 FQNEAQ (reference sequence). CDR3 region: CASSSLGGSGRNEQFF. Based on the CDR3 plus reference TRBV7-9 and TRBJ2-1, the full variable domain is DTGVSQNPRHKITKRGQNVTFRCDPISEHNRLYWYRQTLGQGPEFLTYFQNEAQLEKSRLLSDRFSAERPKGSFSTLEIQRTEQGDSAMYLCASSSLGGSGRNEQFFGPGTRLTVL.

The rearrangement uses TRBV29-1 and TRBJ2-7; the D call of TRBD1 rests on TCRdb alone, since no DNA is present to check it. The germline V gene has CDR1 SQVTM and CDR2 ANQGSEA. CDR3 length: 11 residues. The CDR3: CSVNRYSEQYF.